This record concerns one T cell receptor (beta chain) sequence. What antigen it recognizes has not been identified. No base qualities exist here, and no much larger clone lies one base off it. Genomic DNA was used as template for profiling of TCR beta VDJ combinations and CDR3 sequences. An Illumina HiSeq 2000 was the platform used for TCR repertoire sequencing. Under the source paper's analysis protocol: Repertoire assessment relied on Simpson's diversity index, CDR3 size and DJ length profiles, and TRBV/TRBJ rearrangement plots. The most abundant DNA sequence in the deep sequencing data was defined as the immunodominant clone. CDR3 amino acid sequences were checked for sharing across subjects and were also compared against the VDJdb database and published repertoires. TCRdb handled the public reads itself, with Q25 trimming in fastp and clone calling in MiXCR, and kept productive beta chains. Entries are consolidated by CDR3 protein sequence, retaining the most common genes and DNA. TCRdb's processing, not the authors' own work, is the source of the V and J calls. This sample comprises approximately 130,000 distinct CDR3 sequences, about 40% of them detected only once. The biggest ten clones account for 8% to 9% of the sample.

The study deep-sequenced TCR repertoires of sorted CD4+ and CD8+ blood T cells from severe aplastic anemia patients and healthy subjects. Ficoll-Paque density gradient centrifugation was used to isolate peripheral blood mononuclear cells. Before DNA was extracted, CD4+ and CD8+ T cells were sorted using either FACS or magnetic beads. Including the terminal cysteine and phenylalanine, the CDR3 comprises 14 residues. Only CDR3 DNA is held: 42 bases, read in frame from base 1. Per the germline V gene (reference sequence), GTSNPN is the CDR1 and SVGIG is the CDR2. The junction carries 13 bases between V and J, which are trimmed by 3 bases and 4 bases respectively. This record comes from a study of CD8+CD57+ T cells in acquired aplastic anemia (dated by TCRdb to the late 2010s). General notes on the study: DNA extracted from sorted CD4+ and CD8+ cells had a mean of approximately 3 ug, with a range of about 0.19 to 30 ug. For healthy donor samples, the average read count was about 10.8 million for CD4+ cells and roughly 12 million for CD8+ cells.

The research as a whole found: Around 30 CD8+ CDR3 sequences were found in both patients and controls but appeared to be highly expressed in patients and within the immunodominant clones of the patients. Between patients and healthy controls, no significant difference in CD8+ Simpson's diversity was found (P=0.060).

The specimen sequenced was sorted CD4+, CD8+, or CD8+CD57+ T cells (not recorded which) from PBMCs. The receptor was derived from a human donor in good health, serving as a control. This receptor chain uses TRBV30 and TRBJ1-3; the D gene is not confidently resolved. The DNA is as follows: TGTGCCTGGAGAATCAGGCCAAGAGGAAACACCATATATTTT. The translation is CAWRIRPRGNTIYF.